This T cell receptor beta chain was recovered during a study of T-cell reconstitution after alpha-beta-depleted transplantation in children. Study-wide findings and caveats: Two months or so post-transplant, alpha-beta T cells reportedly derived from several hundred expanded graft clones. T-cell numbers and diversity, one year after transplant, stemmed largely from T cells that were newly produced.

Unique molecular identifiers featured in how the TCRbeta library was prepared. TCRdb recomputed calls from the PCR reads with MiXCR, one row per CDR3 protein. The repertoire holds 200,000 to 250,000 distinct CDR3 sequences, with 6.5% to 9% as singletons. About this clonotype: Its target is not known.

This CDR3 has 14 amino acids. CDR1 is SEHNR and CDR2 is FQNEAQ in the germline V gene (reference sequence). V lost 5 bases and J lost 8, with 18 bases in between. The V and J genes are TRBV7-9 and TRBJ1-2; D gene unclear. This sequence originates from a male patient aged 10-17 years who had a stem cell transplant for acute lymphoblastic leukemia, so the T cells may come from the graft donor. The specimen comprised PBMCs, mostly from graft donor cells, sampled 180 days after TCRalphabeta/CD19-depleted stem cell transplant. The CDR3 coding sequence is TGTGCCAGCAGCCCTGAGTCCCGGCGGCTCGGCTACACCTTC. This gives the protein CASSPESRRLGYTF.